The present entry profiles one T cell receptor (beta chain) with its context. Its antigen is still unknown. This specimen comes from a study of T cell responses to AZD1222 COVID-19 vaccine. General study results and limits: Spike-specific TCR depth and breadth grew after two AZD1222 doses. Possibly, clonal diversity was underestimated; donors were largely white British and included more females.

Assay used: immunoSEQ multiplex PCR; TCRdb lists only in-frame clones, some missing. The profile shows tens of thousands of clones, around 83% of them singletons. Germline CDR1 and CDR2: SGHTS and YDEGEE. V lost 6 bases to trimming and J lost 4 bases, with 13 bases between them. This CDR3 contains 13 residues. Sequencing used peripheral blood, obtained on day 0 of AZD1222 vaccination. The chain employs TRBV5-8 and TRBJ1-2, with D maybe TRBD1 (5 bases). The clonotype was recovered from an adult in good health. CDR3 in amino acids: CASTSAGSYGYTF. As DNA, the CDR3 is TGTGCCAGCACCTCGGCAGGGAGCTATGGCTACACCTTC.